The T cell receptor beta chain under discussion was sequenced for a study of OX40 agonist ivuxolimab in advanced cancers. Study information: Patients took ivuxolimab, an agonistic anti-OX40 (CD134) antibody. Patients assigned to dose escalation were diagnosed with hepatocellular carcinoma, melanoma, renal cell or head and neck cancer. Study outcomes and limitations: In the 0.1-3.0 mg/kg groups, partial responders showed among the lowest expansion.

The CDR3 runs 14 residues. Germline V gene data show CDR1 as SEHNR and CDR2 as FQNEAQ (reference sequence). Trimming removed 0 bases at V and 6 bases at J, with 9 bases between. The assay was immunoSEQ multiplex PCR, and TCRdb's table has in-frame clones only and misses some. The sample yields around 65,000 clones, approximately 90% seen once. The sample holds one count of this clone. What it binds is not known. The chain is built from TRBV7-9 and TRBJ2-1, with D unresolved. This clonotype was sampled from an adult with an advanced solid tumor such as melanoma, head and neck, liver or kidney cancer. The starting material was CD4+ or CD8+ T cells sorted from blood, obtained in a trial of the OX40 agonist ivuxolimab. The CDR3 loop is CASSLAGTSNEQFF. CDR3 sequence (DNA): TGTGCCAGCAGCTTAGCAGGAACTTCCAATGAGCAGTTCTTC.